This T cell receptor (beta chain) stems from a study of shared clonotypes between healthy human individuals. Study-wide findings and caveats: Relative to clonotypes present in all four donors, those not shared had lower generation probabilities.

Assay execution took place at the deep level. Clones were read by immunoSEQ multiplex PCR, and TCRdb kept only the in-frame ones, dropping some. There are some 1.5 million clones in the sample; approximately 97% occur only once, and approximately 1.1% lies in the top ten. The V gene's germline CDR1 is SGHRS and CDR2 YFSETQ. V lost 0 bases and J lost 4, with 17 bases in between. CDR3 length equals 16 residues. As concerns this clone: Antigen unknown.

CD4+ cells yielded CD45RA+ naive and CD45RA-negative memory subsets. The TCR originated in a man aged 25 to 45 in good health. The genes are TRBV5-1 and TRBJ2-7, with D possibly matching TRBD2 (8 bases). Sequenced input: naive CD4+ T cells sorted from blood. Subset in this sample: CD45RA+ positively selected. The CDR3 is CASSLAGVAGQYEQYF. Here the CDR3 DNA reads TGCGCCAGCAGCTTGGCCGGGGTAGCGGGACAGTACGAGCAGTACTTC.